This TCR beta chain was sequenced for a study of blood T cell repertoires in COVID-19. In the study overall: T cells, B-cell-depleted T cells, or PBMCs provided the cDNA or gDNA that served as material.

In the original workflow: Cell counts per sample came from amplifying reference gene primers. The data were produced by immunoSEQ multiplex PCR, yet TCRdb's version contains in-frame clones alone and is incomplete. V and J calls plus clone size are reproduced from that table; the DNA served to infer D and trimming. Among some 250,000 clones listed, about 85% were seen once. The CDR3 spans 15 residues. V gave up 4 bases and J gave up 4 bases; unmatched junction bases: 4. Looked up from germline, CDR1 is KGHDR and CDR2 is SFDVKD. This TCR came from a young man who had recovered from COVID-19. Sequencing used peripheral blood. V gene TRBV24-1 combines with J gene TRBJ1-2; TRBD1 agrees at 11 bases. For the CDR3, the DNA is TGTGCCACCAGTGAGCGGACAGGGGGCACCTATGGCTACACCTTC. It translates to CATSERTGGTYGYTF.